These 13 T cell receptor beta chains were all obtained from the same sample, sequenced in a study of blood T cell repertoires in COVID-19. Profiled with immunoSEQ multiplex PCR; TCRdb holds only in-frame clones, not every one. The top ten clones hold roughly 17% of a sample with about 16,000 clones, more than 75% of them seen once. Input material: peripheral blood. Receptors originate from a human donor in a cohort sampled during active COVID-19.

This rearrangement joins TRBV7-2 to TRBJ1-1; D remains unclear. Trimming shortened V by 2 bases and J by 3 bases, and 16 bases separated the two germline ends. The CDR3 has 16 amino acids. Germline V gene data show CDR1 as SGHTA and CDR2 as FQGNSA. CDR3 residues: CASSLLRVGFDTEAFF. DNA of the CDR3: TGTGCCAGCAGCTTATTGCGGGTCGGCTTTGACACTGAAGCTTTCTTT. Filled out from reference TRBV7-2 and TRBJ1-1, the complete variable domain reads GAGVSQSPSNKVTEKGKDVELRCDPISGHTALYWYRQSLGQGLEFLIYFQGNSAPDKSGLPSDRFSAERTGGSVSTLTIQRTQQEDSAVYLCASSLLRVGFDTEAFFGQGTRLTVV.

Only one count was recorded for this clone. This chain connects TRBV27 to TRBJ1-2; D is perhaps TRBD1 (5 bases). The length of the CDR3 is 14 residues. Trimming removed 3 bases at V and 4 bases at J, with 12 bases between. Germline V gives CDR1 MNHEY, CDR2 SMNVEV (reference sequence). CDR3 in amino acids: CASSFSRTSYGYTF. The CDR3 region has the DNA TGTGCCAGCAGTTTCTCCAGGACATCCTATGGCTACACCTTC.

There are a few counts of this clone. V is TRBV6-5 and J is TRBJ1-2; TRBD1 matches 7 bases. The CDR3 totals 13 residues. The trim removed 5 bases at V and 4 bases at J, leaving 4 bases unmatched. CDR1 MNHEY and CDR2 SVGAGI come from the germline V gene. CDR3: CASSPGGTYGYTF. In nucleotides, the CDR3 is TGTGCCAGCAGTCCAGGGGGTACCTATGGCTACACCTTC.

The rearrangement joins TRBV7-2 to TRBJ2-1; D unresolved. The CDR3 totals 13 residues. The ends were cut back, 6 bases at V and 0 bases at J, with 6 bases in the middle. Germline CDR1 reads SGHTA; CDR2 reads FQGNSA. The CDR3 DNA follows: TGTGCCAGCAGATGGAGCTCCTACAATGAGCAGTTCTTC. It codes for CASRWSSYNEQFF.

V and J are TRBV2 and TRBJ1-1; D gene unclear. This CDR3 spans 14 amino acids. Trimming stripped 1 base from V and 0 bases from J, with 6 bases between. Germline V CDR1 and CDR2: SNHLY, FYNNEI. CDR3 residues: CASSEGAVNTEAFF. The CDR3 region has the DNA TGTGCCAGCAGTGAAGGGGCAGTGAACACTGAAGCTTTCTTT.

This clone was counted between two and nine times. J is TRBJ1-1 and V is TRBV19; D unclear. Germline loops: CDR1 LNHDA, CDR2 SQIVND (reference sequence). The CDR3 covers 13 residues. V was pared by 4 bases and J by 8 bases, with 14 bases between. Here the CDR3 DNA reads TGTGCCAGTAGTACCCGGGAGATAGTGGAAGCTTTCTTT. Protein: CASSTREIVEAFF.

CDR3 residues: CASSVARGGETQYF. CDR3 in DNA: TGTGCCAGCAGCGTAGCACGGGGAGGGGAGACCCAGTACTTC. The chain is built from TRBV9 and TRBJ2-5; TRBD2 aligns across 7 bases. J was trimmed by 5 bases and V by 0 bases; bases with no gene match: 4. This CDR3 is 14 amino acids long. CDR1 SGDLS and CDR2 YYNGEE come from the germline V gene. The full variable domain, rest sourced from reference TRBV9 and TRBJ2-5, is DSGVTQTPKHLITATGQRVTLRCSPRSGDLSVYWYQQSLDQGLQFLIQYYNGEERAKGNILERFSAQQFPDLHSELNLSSLELGDSALYFCASSVARGGETQYFGPGTRLLVL.

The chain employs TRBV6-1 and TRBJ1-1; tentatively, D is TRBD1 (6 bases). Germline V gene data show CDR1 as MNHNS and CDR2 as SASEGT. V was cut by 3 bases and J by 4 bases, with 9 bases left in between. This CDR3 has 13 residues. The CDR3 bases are TGTGCCAGCAGTGACCAGGGGAGCACTGAAGCTTTCTTT. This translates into CASSDQGSTEAFF.

The CDR3 protein is CASSQDVFGLAYGEQYF. The CDR3 nucleotides read TGTGCCAGCAGCCAAGATGTGTTCGGACTAGCCTATGGCGAGCAGTACTTC. V usage is TRBV3-1 (or the pseudogene TRBV3-2) and J usage is TRBJ2-7, with 8 bases that match TRBD2. V lost 0 bases to trimming and J lost 6 bases; unmatched junction nucleotides: 13. This CDR3 comprises 17 residues. Germline V gives CDR1 LGHDT, CDR2 YNNKEL (reference sequence).

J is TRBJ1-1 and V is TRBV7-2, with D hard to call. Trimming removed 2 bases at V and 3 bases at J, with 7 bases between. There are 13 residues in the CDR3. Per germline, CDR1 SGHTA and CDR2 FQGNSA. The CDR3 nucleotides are TGTGCCAGCAGCTTATACTCCGACACTGAAGCTTTCTTT. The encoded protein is CASSLYSDTEAFF.

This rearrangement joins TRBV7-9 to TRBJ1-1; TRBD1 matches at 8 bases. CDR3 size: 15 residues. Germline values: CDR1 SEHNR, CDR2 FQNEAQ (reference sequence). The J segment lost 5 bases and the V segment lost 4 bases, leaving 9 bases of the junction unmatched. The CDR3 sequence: CASSSPGQGATEAFF. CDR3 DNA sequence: TGTGCCAGCAGCTCCCCCGGCCAGGGGGCTACTGAAGCTTTCTTT.

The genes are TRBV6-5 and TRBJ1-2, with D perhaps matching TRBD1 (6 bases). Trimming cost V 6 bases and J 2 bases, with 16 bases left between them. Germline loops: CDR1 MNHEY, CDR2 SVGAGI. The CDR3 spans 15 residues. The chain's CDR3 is CASSRTEIGNYGYTF. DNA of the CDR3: TGTGCCAGCAGCCGGACAGAGATCGGCAACTATGGCTACACCTTC.

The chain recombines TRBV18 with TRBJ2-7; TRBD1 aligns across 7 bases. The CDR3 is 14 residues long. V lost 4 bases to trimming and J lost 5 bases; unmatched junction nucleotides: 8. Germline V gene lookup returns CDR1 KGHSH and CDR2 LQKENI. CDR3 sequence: CASSHPETGNEQYF. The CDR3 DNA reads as TGTGCCAGCTCACACCCCGAGACAGGGAACGAGCAGTACTTC.